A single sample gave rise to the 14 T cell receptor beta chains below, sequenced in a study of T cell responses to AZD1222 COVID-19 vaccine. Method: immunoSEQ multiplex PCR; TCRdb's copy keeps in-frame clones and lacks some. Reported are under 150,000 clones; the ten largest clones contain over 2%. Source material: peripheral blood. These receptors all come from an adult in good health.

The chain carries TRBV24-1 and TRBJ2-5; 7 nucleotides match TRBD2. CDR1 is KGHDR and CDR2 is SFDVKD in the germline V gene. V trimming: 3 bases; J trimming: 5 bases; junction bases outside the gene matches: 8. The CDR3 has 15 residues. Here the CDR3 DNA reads TGTGCCACCAGTGATAGAGGACTAGATTGGGAGACCCAGTACTTC. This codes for CATSDRGLDWETQYF.

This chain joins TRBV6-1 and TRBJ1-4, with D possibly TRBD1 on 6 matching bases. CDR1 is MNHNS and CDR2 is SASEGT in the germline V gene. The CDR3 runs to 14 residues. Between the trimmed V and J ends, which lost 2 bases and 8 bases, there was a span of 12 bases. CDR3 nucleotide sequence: TGTGCCAGCAGTGAACGGGGGGCTGAGGAAAAACTGTTTTTT. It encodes CASSERGAEEKLFF.

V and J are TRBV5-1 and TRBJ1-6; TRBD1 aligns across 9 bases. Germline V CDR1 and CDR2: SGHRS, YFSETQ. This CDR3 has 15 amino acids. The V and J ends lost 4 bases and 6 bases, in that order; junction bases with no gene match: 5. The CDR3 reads CASSISGQGNSPLHF. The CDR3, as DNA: TGCGCCAGCAGCATATCGGGACAGGGTAATTCACCCCTCCACTTT.

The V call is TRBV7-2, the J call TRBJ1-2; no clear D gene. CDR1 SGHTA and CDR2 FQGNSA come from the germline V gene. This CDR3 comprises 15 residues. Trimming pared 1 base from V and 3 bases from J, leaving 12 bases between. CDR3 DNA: TGTGCCAGCAGCTTAGATCCCGGAGGATACTATGGCTACACCTTC. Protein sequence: CASSLDPGGYYGYTF.

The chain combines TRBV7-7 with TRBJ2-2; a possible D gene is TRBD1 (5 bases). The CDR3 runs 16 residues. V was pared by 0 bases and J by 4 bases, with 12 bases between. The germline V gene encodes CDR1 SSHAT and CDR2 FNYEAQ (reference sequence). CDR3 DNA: TGTGCCAGCAGCTTAGCTGGTGGGGCCACCACCGGGGAGCTGTTTTTT. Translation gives CASSLAGGATTGELFF.

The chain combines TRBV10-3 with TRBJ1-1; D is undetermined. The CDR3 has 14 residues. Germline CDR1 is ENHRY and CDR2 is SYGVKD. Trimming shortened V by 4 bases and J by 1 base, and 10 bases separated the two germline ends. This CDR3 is CAISGRRANTEAFF. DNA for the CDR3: TGTGCCATCAGTGGGCGGAGGGCGAACACTGAAGCTTTCTTT.

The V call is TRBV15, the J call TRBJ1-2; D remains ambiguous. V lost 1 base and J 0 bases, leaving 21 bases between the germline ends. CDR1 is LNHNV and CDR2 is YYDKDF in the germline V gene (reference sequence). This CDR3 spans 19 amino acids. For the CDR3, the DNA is TGTGCCACCAGCAGAGGAGCGGGCTCCAATATGGGTCCTAACTATGGCTACACCTTC. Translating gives CATSRGAGSNMGPNYGYTF.

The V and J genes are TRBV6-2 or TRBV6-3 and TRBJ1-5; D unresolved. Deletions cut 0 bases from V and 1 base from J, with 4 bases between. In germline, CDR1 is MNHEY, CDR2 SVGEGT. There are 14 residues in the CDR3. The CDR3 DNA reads TGTGCCAGCAGTTACTCTGGGAGCAATCAGCCCCAGCATTTT. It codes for CASSYSGSNQPQHF.

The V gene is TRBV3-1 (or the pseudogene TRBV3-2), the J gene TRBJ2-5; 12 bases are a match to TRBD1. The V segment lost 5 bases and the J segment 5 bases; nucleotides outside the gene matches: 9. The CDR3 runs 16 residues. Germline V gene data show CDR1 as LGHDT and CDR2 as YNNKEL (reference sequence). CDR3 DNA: TGTGCCAGCAGCGACCGGGACAGGGGGCTTTTCGAGACCCAGTACTTC. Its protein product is CASSDRDRGLFETQYF.

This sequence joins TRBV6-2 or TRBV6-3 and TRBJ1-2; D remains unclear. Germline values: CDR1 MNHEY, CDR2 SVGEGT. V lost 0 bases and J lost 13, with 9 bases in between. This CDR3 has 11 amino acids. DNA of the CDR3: TGTGCCAGCAGTTACTCGATCATTCTCACCTTC. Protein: CASSYSIILTF.

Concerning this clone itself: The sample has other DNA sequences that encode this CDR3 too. CDR3 residues: CASIQGNSNQPQHF. Here the CDR3 DNA reads TGTGCCAGTATACAGGGCAATAGCAATCAGCCCCAGCATTTT. The chain combines TRBV28 with TRBJ1-5, with D possibly TRBD1 on 6 matching bases. V dropped 9 bases and J dropped 0 bases, with 12 bases sitting between them. Germline assignment: CDR1 MDHEN and CDR2 SYDVKM. The length of the CDR3 is 14 residues.

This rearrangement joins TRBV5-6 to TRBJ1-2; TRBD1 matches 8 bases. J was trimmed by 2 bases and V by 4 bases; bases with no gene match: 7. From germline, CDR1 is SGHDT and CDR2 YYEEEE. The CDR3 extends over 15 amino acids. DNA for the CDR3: TGTGCCAGCAGCCTTACAGGGGGATCAAACTATGGCTACACCTTC. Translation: CASSLTGGSNYGYTF.

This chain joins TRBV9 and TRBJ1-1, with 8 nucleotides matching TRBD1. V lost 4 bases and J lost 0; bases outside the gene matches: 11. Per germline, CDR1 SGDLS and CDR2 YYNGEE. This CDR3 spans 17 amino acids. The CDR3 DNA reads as TGTGCCAGCAGCTCCCCGCCCAGGGGGCGGGTGAACACTGAAGCTTTCTTT. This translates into CASSSPPRGRVNTEAFF. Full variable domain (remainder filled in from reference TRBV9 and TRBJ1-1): DSGVTQTPKHLITATGQRVTLRCSPRSGDLSVYWYQQSLDQGLQFLIQYYNGEERAKGNILERFSAQQFPDLHSELNLSSLELGDSALYFCASSSPPRGRVNTEAFFGQGTRLTVV.

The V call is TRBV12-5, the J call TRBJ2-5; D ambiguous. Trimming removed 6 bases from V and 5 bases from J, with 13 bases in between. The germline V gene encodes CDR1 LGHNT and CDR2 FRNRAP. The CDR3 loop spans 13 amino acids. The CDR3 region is CASGRDMGETQYF. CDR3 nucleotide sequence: TGTGCTAGTGGCCGAGACATGGGGGAGACCCAGTACTTC.